This T cell receptor (beta chain) derives from a study of cytomegalovirus exposure and HLA in healthy donors. Whole-study results and caveats: Researchers catalogued under 200 TCR beta chains as cytomegalovirus-associated.

In the case of this clone: Its antigen remains unidentified.

The PCR made use of 60 Vbeta and 13 Jbeta primers. The assay was immunoSEQ multiplex PCR, and TCRdb's table has in-frame clones only and misses some. The sample has some 150,000 clones; about 80% are singletons. The specimen was PBMCs. This TCR derives from a man in his forties in good health and CMV-seropositive.

CDR3 residues: CASSPNPSLSYEQYF. CDR3 bases: TGTGCCAGCAGCCCCAACCCGAGTCTCTCCTACGAGCAGTACTTC. This chain links TRBV7-6 with TRBJ2-7; the D is unclear. The CDR3 is 15 residues long. The germline V gene has CDR1 SGHVS and CDR2 FNYEAQ. Trimming took off 5 bases at V and 0 bases at J, with 14 bases between the two ends.